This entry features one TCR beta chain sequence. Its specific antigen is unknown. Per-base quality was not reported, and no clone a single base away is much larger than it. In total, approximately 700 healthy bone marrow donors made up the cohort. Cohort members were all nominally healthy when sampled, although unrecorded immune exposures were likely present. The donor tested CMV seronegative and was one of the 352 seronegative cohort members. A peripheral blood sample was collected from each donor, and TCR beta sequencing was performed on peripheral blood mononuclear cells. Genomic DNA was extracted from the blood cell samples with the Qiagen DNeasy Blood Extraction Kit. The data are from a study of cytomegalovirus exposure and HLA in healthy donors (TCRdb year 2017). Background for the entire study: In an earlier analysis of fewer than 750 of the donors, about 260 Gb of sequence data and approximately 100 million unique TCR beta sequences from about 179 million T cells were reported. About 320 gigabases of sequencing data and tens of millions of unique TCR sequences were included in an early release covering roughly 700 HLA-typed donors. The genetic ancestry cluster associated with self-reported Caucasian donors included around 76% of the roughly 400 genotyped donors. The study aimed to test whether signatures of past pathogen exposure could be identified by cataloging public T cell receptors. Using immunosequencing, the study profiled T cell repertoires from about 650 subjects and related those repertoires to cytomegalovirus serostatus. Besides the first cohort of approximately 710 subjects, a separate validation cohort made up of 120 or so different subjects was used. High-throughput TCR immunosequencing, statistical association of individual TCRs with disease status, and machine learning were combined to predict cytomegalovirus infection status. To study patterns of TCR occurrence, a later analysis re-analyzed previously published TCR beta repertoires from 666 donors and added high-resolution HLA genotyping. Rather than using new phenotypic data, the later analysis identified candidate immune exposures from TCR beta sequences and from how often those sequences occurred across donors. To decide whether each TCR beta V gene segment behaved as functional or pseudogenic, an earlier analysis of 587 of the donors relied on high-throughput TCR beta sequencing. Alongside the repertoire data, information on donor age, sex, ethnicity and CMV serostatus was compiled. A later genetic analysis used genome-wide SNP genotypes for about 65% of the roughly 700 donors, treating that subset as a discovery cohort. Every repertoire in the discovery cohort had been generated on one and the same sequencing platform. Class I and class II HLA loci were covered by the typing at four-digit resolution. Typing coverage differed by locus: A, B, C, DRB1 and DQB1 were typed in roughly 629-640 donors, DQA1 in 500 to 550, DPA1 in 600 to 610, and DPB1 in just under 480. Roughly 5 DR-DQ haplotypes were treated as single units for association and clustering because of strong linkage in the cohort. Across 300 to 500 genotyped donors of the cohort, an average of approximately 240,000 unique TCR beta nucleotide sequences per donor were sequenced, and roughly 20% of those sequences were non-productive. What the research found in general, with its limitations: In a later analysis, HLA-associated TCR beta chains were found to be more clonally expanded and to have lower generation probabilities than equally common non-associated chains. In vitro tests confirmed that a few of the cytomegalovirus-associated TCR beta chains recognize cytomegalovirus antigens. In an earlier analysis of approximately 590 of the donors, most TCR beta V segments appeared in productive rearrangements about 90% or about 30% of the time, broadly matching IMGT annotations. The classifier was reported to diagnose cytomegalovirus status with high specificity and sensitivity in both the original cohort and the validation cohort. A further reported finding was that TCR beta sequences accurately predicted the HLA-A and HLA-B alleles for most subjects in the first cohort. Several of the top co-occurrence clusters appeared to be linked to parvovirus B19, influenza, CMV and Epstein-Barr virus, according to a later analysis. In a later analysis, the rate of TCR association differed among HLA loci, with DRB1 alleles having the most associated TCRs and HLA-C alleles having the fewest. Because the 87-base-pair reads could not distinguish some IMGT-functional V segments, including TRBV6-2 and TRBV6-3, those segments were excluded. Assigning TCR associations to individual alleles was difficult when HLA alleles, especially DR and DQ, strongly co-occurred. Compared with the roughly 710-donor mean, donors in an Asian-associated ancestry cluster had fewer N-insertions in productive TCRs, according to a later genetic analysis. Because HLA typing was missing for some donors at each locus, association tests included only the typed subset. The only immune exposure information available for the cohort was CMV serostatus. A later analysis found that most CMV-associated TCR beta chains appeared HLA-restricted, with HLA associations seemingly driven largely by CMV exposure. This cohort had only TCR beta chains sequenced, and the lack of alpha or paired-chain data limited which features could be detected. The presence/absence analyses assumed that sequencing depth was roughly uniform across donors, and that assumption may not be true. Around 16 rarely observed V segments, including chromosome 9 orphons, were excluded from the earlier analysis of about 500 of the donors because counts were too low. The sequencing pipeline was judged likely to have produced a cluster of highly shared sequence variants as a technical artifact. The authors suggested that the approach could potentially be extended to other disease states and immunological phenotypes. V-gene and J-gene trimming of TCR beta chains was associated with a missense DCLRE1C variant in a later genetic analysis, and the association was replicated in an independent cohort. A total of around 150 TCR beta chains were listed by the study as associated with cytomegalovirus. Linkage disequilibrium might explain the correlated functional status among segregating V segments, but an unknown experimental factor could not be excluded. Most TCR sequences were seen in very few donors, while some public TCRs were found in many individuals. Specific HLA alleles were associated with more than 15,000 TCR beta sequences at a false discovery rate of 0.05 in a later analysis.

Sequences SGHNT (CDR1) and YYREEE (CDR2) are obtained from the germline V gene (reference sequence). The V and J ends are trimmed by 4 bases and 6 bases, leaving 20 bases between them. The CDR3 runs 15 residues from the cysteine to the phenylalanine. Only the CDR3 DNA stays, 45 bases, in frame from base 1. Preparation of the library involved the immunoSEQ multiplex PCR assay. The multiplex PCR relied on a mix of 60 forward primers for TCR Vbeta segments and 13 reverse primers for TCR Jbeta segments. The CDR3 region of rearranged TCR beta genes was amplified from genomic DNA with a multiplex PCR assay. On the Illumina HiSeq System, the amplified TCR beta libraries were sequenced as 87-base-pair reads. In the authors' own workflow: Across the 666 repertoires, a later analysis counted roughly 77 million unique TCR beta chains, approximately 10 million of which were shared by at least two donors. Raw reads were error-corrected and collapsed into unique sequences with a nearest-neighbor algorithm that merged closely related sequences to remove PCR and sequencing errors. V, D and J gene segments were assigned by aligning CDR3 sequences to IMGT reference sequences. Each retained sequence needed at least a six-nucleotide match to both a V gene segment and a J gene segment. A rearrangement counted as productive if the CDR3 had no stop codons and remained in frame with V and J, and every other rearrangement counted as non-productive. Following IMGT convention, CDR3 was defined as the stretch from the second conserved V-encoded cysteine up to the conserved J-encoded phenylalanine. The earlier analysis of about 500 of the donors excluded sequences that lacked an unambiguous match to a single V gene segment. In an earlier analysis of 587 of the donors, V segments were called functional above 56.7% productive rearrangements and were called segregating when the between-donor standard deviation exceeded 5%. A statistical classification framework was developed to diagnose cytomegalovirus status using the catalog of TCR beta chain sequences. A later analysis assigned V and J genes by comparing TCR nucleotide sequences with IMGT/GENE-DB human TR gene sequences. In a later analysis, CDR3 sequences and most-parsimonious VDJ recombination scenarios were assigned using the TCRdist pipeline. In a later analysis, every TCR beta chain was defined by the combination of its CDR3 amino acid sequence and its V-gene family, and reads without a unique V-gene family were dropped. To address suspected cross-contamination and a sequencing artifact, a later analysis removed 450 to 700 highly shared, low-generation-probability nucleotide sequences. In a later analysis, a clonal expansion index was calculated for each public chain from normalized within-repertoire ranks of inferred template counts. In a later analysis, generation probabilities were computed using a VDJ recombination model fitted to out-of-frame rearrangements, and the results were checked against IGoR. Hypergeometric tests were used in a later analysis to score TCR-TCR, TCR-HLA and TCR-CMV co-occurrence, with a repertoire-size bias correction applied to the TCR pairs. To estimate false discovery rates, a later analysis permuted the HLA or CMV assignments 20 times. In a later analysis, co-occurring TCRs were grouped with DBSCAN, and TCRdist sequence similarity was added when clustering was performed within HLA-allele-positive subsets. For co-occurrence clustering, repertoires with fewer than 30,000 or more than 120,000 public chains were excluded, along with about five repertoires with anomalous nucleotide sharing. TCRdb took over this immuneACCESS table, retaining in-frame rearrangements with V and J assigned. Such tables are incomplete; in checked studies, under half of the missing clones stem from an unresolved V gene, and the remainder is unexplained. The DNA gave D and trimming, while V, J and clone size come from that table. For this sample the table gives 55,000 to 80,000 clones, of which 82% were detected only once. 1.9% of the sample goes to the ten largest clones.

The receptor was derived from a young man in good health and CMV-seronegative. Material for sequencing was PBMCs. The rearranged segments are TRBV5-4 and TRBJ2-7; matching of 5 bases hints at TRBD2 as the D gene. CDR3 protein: CASSLRWRLYREQYF. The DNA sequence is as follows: TGTGCCAGCAGCCTACGGTGGAGGCTCTACCGCGAGCAGTACTTC.